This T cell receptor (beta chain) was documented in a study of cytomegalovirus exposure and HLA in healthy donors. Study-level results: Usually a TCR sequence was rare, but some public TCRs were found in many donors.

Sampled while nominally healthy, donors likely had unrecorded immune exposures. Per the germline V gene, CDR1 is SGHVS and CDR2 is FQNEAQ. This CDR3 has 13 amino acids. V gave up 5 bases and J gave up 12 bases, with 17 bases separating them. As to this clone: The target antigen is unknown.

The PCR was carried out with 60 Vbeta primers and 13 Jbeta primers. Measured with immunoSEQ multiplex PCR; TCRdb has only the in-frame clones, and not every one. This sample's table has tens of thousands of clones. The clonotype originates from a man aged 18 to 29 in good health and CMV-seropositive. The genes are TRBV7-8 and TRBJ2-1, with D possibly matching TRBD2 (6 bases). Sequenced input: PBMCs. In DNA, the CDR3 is TGTGCCAGCAGCCTTGACACCGGGGGAAGGCAGTTCTTC. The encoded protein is CASSLDTGGRQFF. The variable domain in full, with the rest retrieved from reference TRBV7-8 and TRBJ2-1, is GAGVSQSPRYKVAKRGQDVALRCDPISGHVSLFWYQQALGQGPEFLTYFQNEAQLDKSGLPSDRFFAERPEGSVSTLKIQRTQQEDSAVYLCASSLDTGGRQFFGPGTRLTVL.